This entry describes one T cell receptor beta chain. Sequencing used immunoSEQ multiplex PCR; TCRdb keeps in-frame clones, though not all of them. The sample yields tens of thousands of clones, just under 95% seen once. This sample is drawn from a study of technical replicates of blood from several donors. The sample consisted of T cells isolated from PBMCs. This sequence was found in a human donor in good health.

The CDR3 DNA reads TGTGCCAGCAGCTTGACGGCTGGCGGCGGCGAGCAGTACTTC. This gives the protein CASSLTAGGGEQYF. The V gene is TRBV5-5, the J gene TRBJ2-7, with D unresolved. Germline assignment: CDR1 SGHKS and CDR2 YYEKEE (reference sequence). This CDR3 comprises 14 residues. V was trimmed by 1 base and J by 6 bases, leaving 14 bases between them.